The present entry profiles one T cell receptor beta chain with its context. This sample is part of a study of blood T cell repertoires in COVID-19. In the study overall: The United States, Italy and Spain supplied acute and convalescent COVID-19 samples. In each case, the material was cDNA or gDNA derived from T cells, B-cell-depleted T cells, or PBMCs.

Germline CDR1 and CDR2: SEHNR and FQNEAQ (reference sequence). The V end was cut by 4 bases, the J end by 8 bases, with 11 bases between. The CDR3 loop spans 12 amino acids. How the authors handled the data: Reference gene primer amplification in the assay estimated nucleated cell counts. Data came from immunoSEQ multiplex PCR; TCRdb stores just in-frame clones and leaves some out. V, J and clone size are those of that table, while D and trimming were read from the DNA. This table has 88,000 or so clones, 65% to 90% appearing once. Material for sequencing was peripheral blood. V usage is TRBV7-9 and J usage is TRBJ1-2; D gene uncertain. The clonotype comes from a man aged 55 to 70 with acute or convalescent COVID-19. CDR3 region: CASSSLWPGYTF. CDR3 nucleotides: TGTGCCAGCAGCTCCCTTTGGCCCGGCTACACCTTC. Full variable domain (remainder filled in from reference TRBV7-9 and TRBJ1-2): DTGVSQNPRHKITKRGQNVTFRCDPISEHNRLYWYRQTLGQGPEFLTYFQNEAQLEKSRLLSDRFSAERPKGSFSTLEIQRTEQGDSAMYLCASSSLWPGYTFGSGTRLTVV.